This TCR beta chain was captured by sequencing in a study of identical twins. Healthy Caucasian donors formed the entire cohort. This clonotype has only a few counts. Its cognate antigen is unknown. TCRdb re-called the 5' RACE reads through MiXCR, storing one row per CDR3 protein. The table lists hundreds of thousands of distinct CDR3 sequences, around 6.1% of them singletons. Findings and limits, study-wide: Interpretation of the results relied on cross-sectional statistical analysis and not on following the same donors. Those out-of-frame alpha sequences shared by twins showed an excess of low generation probability. There was more out-of-frame TCR alpha sharing in monozygotic twins than models estimated.

The CDR3 spans 13 residues. Germline V gene data show CDR1 as DFQATT and CDR2 as SNEGSKA (reference sequence). Trimming took 1 base from V and 2 from J, leaving 6 bases between them. The sequencing sample was made of naive T cells sorted from blood. The TCR comes from a man younger than 35 in good health. The chain carries TRBV20-1 and TRBJ2-1; the D gene could be TRBD1 or TRBD2 (5 bases each). Here the CDR3 reads CSARVGAYNEQFF. The CDR3 nucleotides are TGCAGTGCTAGAGTGGGGGCCTACAATGAGCAGTTCTTC.